These T cell receptor beta chains were read from a single sample in a study of Ad26.COV2.S vaccination and SARS-CoV-2 variants. Sequenced by immunoSEQ multiplex PCR; TCRdb stores in-frame clones only, minus some. The sample includes 300,000 to 400,000 clones, around 85% of them seen just once. The specimen was peripheral blood, collected in a trial of Ad26.COV2.S vaccine versus placebo. The source is a person between 18 and 59 years old who received the Ad26.COV2.S COVID-19 vaccine or a placebo. Both conserved end residues are part of each CDR3. A D gene is named only where the DNA matches it firmly. Not every row has a clone size; where given, it reads once, few, many or a size class.

>TRBV3-1/TRBV3-2|TRBJ1-3|NA|NA
CASSQDRVSGNTIYF
TGTGCCAGCAGCCAAGATAGGGTTTCTGGAAACACCATATATTTT
>TRBV5-4|TRBJ2-2|TRBD2|NA
CASSSEWGGGSSGELFF
TGTGCCAGCAGCTCGGAATGGGGCGGGGGGAGCTCCGGGGAGCTGTTTTTT
>TRBV7-2|TRBJ1-5|NA|NA
CASSLQVYSNQPQHF
TGTGCCAGCAGCTTACAGGTATATAGCAATCAGCCCCAGCATTTT
>TRBV6-5|TRBJ1-2|NA|NA
CASSYGNGYGYTF
TGTGCCAGCAGTTACGGTAACGGCTATGGCTACACCTTC
>TRBV5-1|TRBJ1-4|TRBD1|NA
CASSLGGQGREKLFF
TGCGCCAGCAGCTTAGGAGGACAGGGGCGGGAAAAACTGTTTTTT
>TRBV5-1|TRBJ2-7|TRBD1|NA
CASSWDRGYEQYF
TGCGCCAGCAGCTGGGACAGGGGATACGAGCAGTACTTC
>TRBV24-1|TRBJ1-5|TRBD1|NA
CATSDYPGQYSNQPQHF
TGTGCCACCAGTGATTACCCGGGACAGTATAGCAATCAGCCCCAGCATTTT
>TRBV5-1|TRBJ1-6|NA|NA
CASSLDSLNNSPLHF
TGCGCCAGCAGCTTGGACAGTCTAAATAATTCACCCCTCCACTTT
>TRBV6-5|TRBJ1-2|NA|few
CASRLGASNYGYTF
TGTGCCAGCAGGCTAGGGGCATCGAACTATGGCTACACCTTC
>TRBV25-1|TRBJ1-1|NA|NA
CASSGGGVGYTEAFF
TGTGCCAGCAGTGGGGGCGGGGTGGGTTACACTGAAGCTTTCTTT
>TRBV19|TRBJ1-1|TRBD1|NA
CASKLGQEDTEAFF
TGTGCCAGTAAACTGGGACAGGAGGACACTGAAGCTTTCTTT
>TRBV7-8|TRBJ1-5|TRBD1|NA
CASSSGTGDRPQHF
TGTGCCAGCAGCTCCGGGACAGGGGATAGGCCCCAGCATTTT
>TRBV28|TRBJ2-1|NA|NA
CASMTGYSNEQFF
TGTGCCAGCATGACAGGATATAGCAATGAGCAGTTCTTC
>TRBV5-1|TRBJ1-6|TRBD1|NA
CASSRTQGARDSPLHF
TGCGCCAGCAGCAGGACCCAGGGGGCGCGAGATTCACCCCTCCACTTT
>TRBV7-9|TRBJ2-7|TRBD1|NA
CASSPGTGYVPYEQYF
TGTGCCAGCAGCCCTGGGACAGGGTACGTCCCCTACGAGCAGTACTTC
>TRBV12-3/TRBV12-4|TRBJ1-2|NA|NA
CASSNWGGGYTF
TGTGCCAGCAGTAACTGGGGTGGTGGCTACACCTTC
>TRBV4-2|TRBJ2-7|TRBD2|few
CASSQVTGGGHEQYF
TGTGCCAGCAGCCAAGTCACGGGGGGTGGCCACGAGCAGTACTTC
>TRBV28|TRBJ1-4|NA|NA
CASSLAGNNEKLFF
TGTGCCAGCAGTTTAGCCGGGAATAATGAAAAACTGTTTTTT
>TRBV19|TRBJ1-2|NA|NA
CASSTGWAGANSNYGYTF
TGTGCCAGTAGTACGGGATGGGCAGGAGCTAATTCGAACTATGGCTACACCTTC
>TRBV27|TRBJ1-5|NA|NA
CASSLRGRTNSNQPQHF
TGTGCCAGCAGTTTACGGGGCAGGACCAATAGCAATCAGCCCCAGCATTTT
>TRBV9|TRBJ2-7|NA|NA
CASSVDPTEGEQYF
TGTGCCAGCAGCGTAGATCCCACGGAGGGTGAGCAGTACTTC
>TRBV6-5|TRBJ1-3|NA|NA
CASSYGGDGGTIYF
TGTGCCAGCAGTTATGGGGGTGACGGTGGCACCATATATTTT
>TRBV5-1|TRBJ2-1|TRBD1|NA
CASSYGGTGAYNEQFF
TGCGCCAGCAGTTATGGGGGGACAGGGGCCTACAATGAGCAGTTCTTC
>TRBV28|TRBJ1-5|NA|NA
CASSLNRGFQPQHF
TGTGCCAGCAGTTTAAATAGGGGTTTCCAGCCCCAGCATTTT
>TRBV3-1/TRBV3-2|TRBJ2-1|NA|NA
CASSRPTTGGHNEQFF
TGTGCCAGCAGCAGGCCCACGACAGGTGGCCACAATGAGCAGTTCTTC
>TRBV5-4|TRBJ2-3|NA|NA
CASNRASSTDTQYF
TGTGCCAGCAACCGGGCATCGTCCACAGATACGCAGTATTTT
>TRBV14|TRBJ1-2|TRBD1|NA
CASSQDNRGFYGYTF
TGTGCCAGCAGCCAAGATAACAGGGGTTTCTATGGCTACACCTTC
>TRBV29-1|TRBJ2-7|NA|NA
CSVGYSVGGLEQYF
TGCAGCGTTGGATACTCCGTCGGTGGGCTCGAGCAGTACTTC
>TRBV6-1|TRBJ1-2|NA|NA
CASSEAAWDHGNYGYTF
TGTGCCAGCAGTGAAGCCGCCTGGGACCATGGAAACTATGGCTACACCTTC
>TRBV29-1|TRBJ1-2|NA|NA
CSVQETNYGYTF
TGCAGCGTACAGGAAACTAACTATGGCTACACCTTC
>TRBV5-1|TRBJ1-6|NA|NA
CASSAGAQESPLHF
TGCGCCAGCAGCGCCGGGGCCCAGGAATCACCCCTCCACTTT
>TRBV20-1|TRBJ2-5|NA|NA
CSAQYQETQYF
TGCAGTGCCCAGTACCAAGAGACCCAGTACTTC
>TRBV3-1/TRBV3-2|TRBJ2-1|NA|NA
CASSQDHRANEQFF
TGTGCCAGCAGCCAAGACCACCGAGCCAATGAGCAGTTCTTC
>TRBV7-6|TRBJ1-1|NA|NA
CASSLSQMNTEAFF
TGTGCCAGCAGCTTAAGCCAGATGAACACTGAAGCTTTCTTT
>TRBV6-5|TRBJ2-7|TRBD1|NA
CASIPPGTVYEQYF
TGTGCCAGCATCCCTCCGGGGACAGTCTACGAGCAGTACTTC
>TRBV10-3|TRBJ1-3|TRBD1|NA
CAISLGQGEFPYSGNTIYF
TGTGCCATCAGTCTGGGACAGGGAGAATTTCCCTACTCTGGAAACACCATATATTTT
>TRBV11-2|TRBJ1-2|NA|once
CASSLVAAAF
TGTGCCAGCAGCTTAGTGGCAGCCGCCTTC
>TRBV19|TRBJ2-5|TRBD1|NA
CASSWGQQETQYF
TGTGCCAGTAGTTGGGGACAGCAAGAGACCCAGTACTTC
>TRBV5-1|TRBJ2-2|NA|NA
CASSLVGGRTGELFF
TGCGCCAGCAGCTTGGTCGGGGGAAGGACCGGGGAGCTGTTTTTT
>TRBV20-1|TRBJ2-5|TRBD2|NA
CSASRLAGGKETQYF
TGCAGTGCTAGTCGTCTAGCGGGGGGGAAAGAGACCCAGTACTTC
>TRBV7-9|TRBJ2-3|TRBD1|NA
CASSSYHRGPSTDTQYF
TGTGCCAGCAGCTCCTACCACAGGGGGCCCAGCACAGATACGCAGTATTTT
>TRBV12-5|TRBJ2-7|NA|NA
CASARGESSYEQYF
TGTGCTAGTGCCCGCGGCGAAAGCTCCTACGAGCAGTACTTC
>TRBV5-6|TRBJ2-5|TRBD2|NA
CATGTSGVQETQYF
TGTGCCACCGGGACTAGCGGGGTCCAAGAGACCCAGTACTTC
>TRBV2|TRBJ1-5|NA|NA
CASSGGGQGKISNQPQHF
TGTGCCAGCAGTGGGGGTGGGCAGGGGAAGATAAGCAATCAGCCCCAGCATTTT
>TRBV7-9|TRBJ2-5|NA|NA
CASSLDPSVGAGETQYF
TGTGCCAGCAGCTTAGACCCCTCCGTGGGGGCCGGAGAGACCCAGTACTTC
>TRBV19|TRBJ2-3|NA|NA
CASSTTGRGGTDTQYF
TGTGCCAGTAGTACAACAGGGCGGGGTGGCACAGATACGCAGTATTTT
>TRBV18|TRBJ2-7|TRBD1|NA
CASSPDRTSHEQYF
TGTGCCAGCTCACCGGACAGGACCTCACACGAGCAGTACTTC
>TRBV3-1/TRBV3-2|TRBJ2-5|NA|NA
CASSRAPGGETQYF
TGTGCCAGCAGCCGCGCCCCTGGAGGAGAGACCCAGTACTTC
>TRBV6-5|TRBJ1-5|NA|NA
CASSPGGAGGQPQHF
TGTGCCAGCAGTCCCGGGGGGGCGGGTGGTCAGCCCCAGCATTTT
>TRBV19|TRBJ1-1|NA|NA
CASSTSGGSAEAFF
TGTGCCAGTAGTACCTCGGGGGGTTCGGCTGAAGCTTTCTTT
>TRBV7-2|TRBJ2-3|TRBD2|NA
CASSLNSGGDTQYF
TGTGCCAGCAGCTTAAACAGCGGGGGGGATACGCAGTATTTT
>TRBV4-2|TRBJ1-3|TRBD1|NA
CASSQEAGGISGNTIYF
TGTGCCAGCAGCCAAGAGGCAGGGGGTATCTCTGGAAACACCATATATTTT
>TRBV14|TRBJ1-1|TRBD1|NA
CASSQVWRTGNAYTEAFF
TGTGCCAGCAGCCAAGTGTGGAGGACAGGGAACGCCTACACTGAAGCTTTCTTT
>TRBV9|TRBJ1-2|NA|NA
CASSSTGRRNYGYTF
TGTGCCAGCAGCTCCACAGGCCGACGAAATTATGGCTACACCTTC